These T cell receptor beta chains were read from a single sample in a study of T cell repertoires in cytomegalovirus infection. TCRdb reprocessed the reads with MiXCR, giving one entry per CDR3 protein. The sample yields 250,000 to 300,000 distinct CDR3 sequences, less than 25% seen once. No antigens are known for them. The starting material was cultured PBMCs, obtained from culture after CMV antigen stimulation. The source of these receptors is a human donor in good health (CMV status not recorded). Some clones in this sample may be carry-over from other donors' samples. Each CDR3 is given with its conserved first and last residue. D genes are given only for firm matches. Clone size is given for some rows only: seen once, a few or many times, or a class if the clone is expanded.

V	size	J	D	DNA	CDR3
TRBV6-4	NA	TRBJ2-1	NA	TGTGCCAGCAGTGCGTGGCCCAATGGGAATGAGCAGTTCTTC	CASSAWPNGNEQFF
TRBV7-2	many	TRBJ2-7	TRBD1	TGTGCCAGCAGCTTAGCCAGATTTACAGGGGGCGCAACCCACGAGCAGTACTTC	CASSLARFTGGATHEQYF
TRBV7-2	many	TRBJ2-3	NA	TGTGCCAGCAGCCAAAGGTCCTCGCAGTATTTT	CASSQRSSQYF
TRBV6-2/TRBV6-3	few	TRBJ2-1	TRBD2	TGTGCCAGCAGTGCCGGGCTAGCGGGACTCTTGGAGCAGTTCTTC	CASSAGLAGLLEQFF
TRBV7-8	few	TRBJ2-3	NA	TGTGCCAGCAGCTTAGTTTGGGGTAGCGTGGATACGCAGTATTTT	CASSLVWGSVDTQYF
TRBV20-1	few	TRBJ2-4	TRBD2	TGCAGTGCTCTAGGACTAGCGGGAGACGCCAAAAACATTCAGTACTTC	CSALGLAGDAKNIQYF
TRBV7-6	many	TRBJ2-7	TRBD2	TGTGCCAGCAGCTCCCGAGGACTAGTGGGGATCTACGAGCAGTACTTC	CASSSRGLVGIYEQYF
TRBV7-9	many	TRBJ1-1	TRBD1	TGTGCCAGCAGCTTCTCGACAGGGGTTTCAACTGAAGCTTTCTTT	CASSFSTGVSTEAFF
TRBV12-3/TRBV12-4	NA	TRBJ2-4	TRBD1	TGTGCCAGCAGTCCCCAAGACAGGGGCATTCAGTACTTC	CASSPQDRGIQYF
TRBV7-8	many	TRBJ1-1	NA	TGTGCCAGCAGCACCTGGACCGGCGGGAACACTGAAGCTTTCTTT	CASSTWTGGNTEAFF
TRBV7-2	many	TRBJ1-1	TRBD1	TGTGCCAGCAGCTCCCAGGGGGTAGGAACTGAAGCTTTCTTT	CASSSQGVGTEAFF
TRBV27	many	TRBJ1-6	NA	TGTGCCAGCAGTTTATCGGAAAGAGGGCCCCTCCACTTT	CASSLSERGPLHF
TRBV20-1	few	TRBJ1-5	NA	TGCAGTGCTAGACAGACTCAGGGCGGTCAGCCCCAGCATTTT	CSARQTQGGQPQHF
TRBV28	NA	TRBJ1-5	TRBD1	TGTGCCAGCAGTTTTGGGAACAGGGGGAAAGGGCAGCCCCAGCATTTT	CASSFGNRGKGQPQHF
TRBV11-3	NA	TRBJ1-4	TRBD1	TGTGCCAGCAGCCGTGGGGGGACAGGGTTAAATGAAAAACTGTTTTTT	CASSRGGTGLNEKLFF
TRBV20-1	NA	TRBJ2-2	NA	TGCAGTGCTTTGGCCACCGGGGAGCTGTTTTTT	CSALATGELFF
TRBV19	once	TRBJ2-3	NA	TGTGCCACCGCCCTGGGGGTCATTACAGATACGCAGTATTTT	CATALGVITDTQYF
TRBV6-1	NA	TRBJ2-2	TRBD2	TGTGCCAGCAGAGGAACCGGGACTAGCGGGAGTAAGACCGGGGAGCTGTTTTTT	CASRGTGTSGSKTGELFF
TRBV7-2	many	TRBJ2-3	TRBD2	TGTGCCAGCAGCCTCCAGGGCAGGACTAGCGGGAGCGGGGGAGATACGCAGTATTTT	CASSLQGRTSGSGGDTQYF
TRBV20-1	few	TRBJ2-1	NA	TGCAGTGCTCCCAGACCCGCGGTTTCGGATGAGCAGTTCTTC	CSAPRPAVSDEQFF
TRBV5-4	NA	TRBJ1-2	TRBD1	TGTGCCAGCAGCTTCCGGGACAGGGGGATCTATGGCTACACCTTC	CASSFRDRGIYGYTF
TRBV7-2	many	TRBJ2-3	NA	TGTGCCAGCAGCTTAGGGCGCGGGAGCACAGATACGCAGTATTTT	CASSLGRGSTDTQYF
TRBV11-3	NA	TRBJ2-1	NA	TGTGCCAGCACAACTGGCAATGAGCAGTTCTTC	CASTTGNEQFF
TRBV24-1	NA	TRBJ2-7	NA	TGTGCCACCGCGGGACGAATCTCCTACGAGCAGTACTTC	CATAGRISYEQYF
TRBV19	few	TRBJ2-1	TRBD1	TGTGCCAGTAGTAGGGGGACAGGGAGGGCGTACAATGAGCAGTTCTTC	CASSRGTGRAYNEQFF
TRBV28	NA	TRBJ2-2	NA	TGTGCCAGCAGTGGACTCAACACCGGGGAGCTGTTTTTT	CASSGLNTGELFF
TRBV14	NA	TRBJ2-5	TRBD1	TGTACCAGCAGCCAAGATCTCCTACTCAGGACAGGGGGCATAGAGACCCAGTACTTC	CTSSQDLLLRTGGIETQYF
TRBV7-9	few	TRBJ1-5	NA	TGTGCCAGCAGCGCGGATGGGGGGAGGCGCAATCAGCCCCAGCATTTT	CASSADGGRRNQPQHF
TRBV29-1	NA	TRBJ1-6	TRBD1	TGCAGCGTCCGGGACAGGGAACATAATTCACCCCTCCACTTT	CSVRDREHNSPLHF
TRBV24-1	many	TRBJ2-2	NA	TGTGCCACCAGTGATTTGGTGAGACATGGGAACACCGGGGAGCTGTTTTTT	CATSDLVRHGNTGELFF
TRBV7-8	few	TRBJ2-7	TRBD2	TGTGCCAGCAGCTTAGCCCGGGCACTAGCGGGGGGATACGAGCAGTACTTC	CASSLARALAGGYEQYF
TRBV11-2	few	TRBJ1-1	TRBD1	TGTGCCAGCAGCTACGGAGACAGGGTTACTGAAGCTTTCTTT	CASSYGDRVTEAFF
TRBV30	NA	TRBJ1-1	NA	TGTGCCTGGAGTGTAAGGGGCAGGGTGGGCACTGAAGCTTTCTTT	CAWSVRGRVGTEAFF
TRBV5-4	NA	TRBJ2-1	NA	TGTGCCAGCAGCCAATGGGAGGCTGTGTACAATGAGCAGTTCTTC	CASSQWEAVYNEQFF
TRBV18	NA	TRBJ2-3	NA	TGTGCCAGCTCACCACCCTCTGCCGATACGCAGTATTTT	CASSPPSADTQYF
TRBV28	NA	TRBJ2-7	NA	TGTGCCCCCCGGTCTTGCCGCGAGCAGTACTTC	CAPRSCREQYF
TRBV6-6	NA	TRBJ2-3	NA	TGTGCCAGCAGTCACACGGGAGCAGATACGCAGTATTTT	CASSHTGADTQYF
TRBV7-9	once	TRBJ2-2	NA	TGTGCCAGCAGCTTCTCCGGGACGGGGGAGGCCGGGGAGCTGTTTTTT	CASSFSGTGEAGELFF
TRBV11-2	NA	TRBJ2-3	TRBD2	TGTGCCAGCAGCTTCGGGGACTACTCCACAGATACGCAGTATTTT	CASSFGDYSTDTQYF
TRBV28	NA	TRBJ1-6	TRBD1	TGTGCCAGCAACAGGGGGCATAGATCACCCCTCCACTTT	CASNRGHRSPLHF
TRBV6-2/TRBV6-3	NA	TRBJ2-4	NA	TGTGCCAGCAGCTACCCGACCGGACAGACAGCCAAAAACATTCAGTACTTC	CASSYPTGQTAKNIQYF
TRBV7-9	few	TRBJ2-1	NA	TGTGCCAGCAGCTCCCGAGGGGGGACAGAGTACAATGAGCAGTTCTTC	CASSSRGGTEYNEQFF
TRBV6-1	NA	TRBJ2-6	NA	TGTGCCAGCAGCAGTCAGGGTACCTCTGGGGCCAACGTCCTGACTTTC	CASSSQGTSGANVLTF
TRBV7-2	many	TRBJ2-2	TRBD1	TGTGCCAGCAGCCCTACCTCTAACGCCGGACAGGTCGGGGAGCTGTTTTTT	CASSPTSNAGQVGELFF
TRBV5-1	NA	TRBJ2-1	TRBD2	TGCGCCAGCGCACTTTTGGGACTAGCGGGAGTCCCCGAGCAGTTCTTC	CASALLGLAGVPEQFF
TRBV2	few	TRBJ2-1	NA	TGTGCCAGCAGTGCCGAGTACAATGAGCAGTTCTTC	CASSAEYNEQFF
TRBV6-5	few	TRBJ2-5	TRBD1	TGTGCCAGCAGTTTGCGACGCGAACAGGGACAGGGGAGAATTGGGACCCAGTACTTC	CASSLRREQGQGRIGTQYF
TRBV12-3/TRBV12-4	few	TRBJ2-1	NA	TGTGCCAGCAGTTTACAGATCAGTAACAATGAGCAGTTCTTC	CASSLQISNNEQFF
TRBV19	NA	TRBJ1-2	NA	TGTGCCAGTAGTACCCCCCTTCAGGGGACGGGCTATGGCTACACCTTC	CASSTPLQGTGYGYTF
TRBV6-5	few	TRBJ1-4	TRBD1	TGTGCCAGCAGTCTCGGACAGGGTGTCGGAAAACTGTTTTTT	CASSLGQGVGKLFF
TRBV9	few	TRBJ1-5	TRBD1	TGTGCCAGCAGCGTGGGACAGTCTAGCAATCAGCCCCAGCATTTT	CASSVGQSSNQPQHF
TRBV12-3/TRBV12-4	NA	TRBJ1-2	NA	TGTGCCAGCAGCCCTGGGGGGGACACATCAGGAGGGTATGGCTACACCTTC	CASSPGGDTSGGYGYTF
TRBV7-2	many	TRBJ2-5	NA	TGTGCCAGCAGTATCCCGGGACGGCAAGAGACCCAGTACTTC	CASSIPGRQETQYF
TRBV12-3/TRBV12-4	NA	TRBJ2-5	NA	TGTGCCAGCAGTTTTAGTAGCGAGACCCAGTACTTC	CASSFSSETQYF
TRBV5-1	few	TRBJ2-1	TRBD1	TGCGCCAGCAGCTTGAGGACAGGGACGCCCTACAATGAGCAGTTCTTC	CASSLRTGTPYNEQFF